These 27 T cell receptor beta chains came from one sample sequenced in a study of resident and recirculating memory T cells in vitiligo. TCRdb keeps only in-frame clones here, not all; method: immunoSEQ multiplex PCR. The table shows fewer than 85,000 clones, with roughly 94% occurring only once. What was sequenced was blood. The receptor set was obtained from a male donor with vitiligo.

V is TRBV6-6 and J is TRBJ2-1; TRBD2 matches 15 bases. The germline V gene has CDR1 MNHNY and CDR2 SVGAGI (reference sequence). The ends lost 7 bases at V and 8 bases at J; junction bases unmatched: 3. CDR3 size: 14 residues. DNA for the CDR3: TGTGCCAGCACGCGGACTAGCGGGAGGGATGAGCAGTTCTTC. Amino acid sequence: CASTRTSGRDEQFF.

The chain couples TRBV11-3 to TRBJ2-2; D gene unclear. V was trimmed by 2 bases and J by 4 bases, leaving 11 bases between them. This CDR3 has 15 amino acids. The germline gives CDR1 SGHNT, CDR2 YENEEA. Here the CDR3 reads CASSLSIFSTGELFF. The CDR3 region has the DNA TGTGCCAGCAGCTTATCCATATTCAGCACCGGGGAGCTGTTTTTT.

The V and J genes are TRBV13 and TRBJ2-7, with a tentative D call TRBD2 (10 bases). This CDR3 has 19 amino acids. Trimming took 3 bases from V and 0 from J, leaving 24 bases between them. In germline, CDR1 is PRHDT, CDR2 FYEKMQ (reference sequence). The CDR3 region has the DNA TGTGCCAGCAGCTTGACAGGGGGGCTAGCGGGAGTGAGCTCCTACGAGCAGTACTTC. Protein sequence: CASSLTGGLAGVSSYEQYF.

This clone appeared once. The chain couples TRBV13 to TRBJ2-7; 7 bases are shared with TRBD1. After removal of 3 bases from V and 5 bases from J, the junction contained 10 bases not matched to a gene. The germline gives CDR1 PRHDT, CDR2 FYEKMQ (reference sequence). This CDR3 has 15 amino acids. CDR3 nucleotide sequence: TGTGCCAGCAGCTTTCGTGGCAGGGGGTCCCACGAGCAGTACTTC. It is translated as CASSFRGRGSHEQYF.

The chain joins TRBV11-3 to TRBJ2-2; D perhaps matches TRBD1 (6 bases). Per the germline V gene, CDR1 is SGHNT and CDR2 is YENEEA. The CDR3 consists of 16 residues. With 0 bases removed from V and 9 bases from J, the gap between germline ends came to 17 bases. CDR3 sequence: CASSLDRARQDRELFF. The CDR3 DNA follows: TGTGCCAGCAGCTTAGATAGGGCCCGACAGGACAGGGAGCTGTTTTTT.

The gene calls are TRBV2 and TRBJ2-7; 7 positions agree with TRBD1. The J segment lost 9 bases and the V segment lost 4 bases, leaving 3 bases of the junction unmatched. This CDR3 spans 11 amino acids. Germline CDR1 and CDR2: SNHLY and FYNNEI. CDR3 sequence reads: CASSVTGSQYF. CDR3 DNA: TGTGCCAGCAGTGTGACAGGGTCGCAGTACTTC.

The rearrangement joins TRBV5-1 to TRBJ2-3; TRBD2 matches 13 bases. Germline V gives CDR1 SGHRS, CDR2 YFSETQ. After removal of 3 bases from V and 0 bases from J, the junction contained 7 bases not matched to a gene. The CDR3 has 18 residues. DNA for the CDR3: TGCGCCAGCAGCTCCTTGACTAGCGGGAGGACTAGCACAGATACGCAGTATTTT. Translation gives CASSSLTSGRTSTDTQYF.

The chain is built from TRBV15 and TRBJ1-3; the match to TRBD1 covers 7 bases. CDR1 and CDR2 (germline): LNHNV, YYDKDF (reference sequence). The ends lost 0 bases at V and 0 bases at J; junction bases unmatched: 5. The CDR3 sequence is 17 residues long. CDR3 DNA sequence: TGTGCCACCAGCAGAGATGAGGGGGACAGCTCTGGAAACACCATATATTTT. Amino acid sequence: CATSRDEGDSSGNTIYF. Full variable domain (rest looked up from reference TRBV15 and TRBJ1-3): DAMVIQNPRYQVTQFGKPVTLSCSQTLNHNVMYWYQQKSSQAPKLLFHYYDKDFNNEADTPDNFQSRRPNTSFCFLDIRSPGLGDTAMYLCATSRDEGDSSGNTIYFGEGSWLTVV.

The genes are TRBV5-1 and TRBJ2-1; D may be TRBD2 (5 bases). This CDR3 region has 17 residues. The germline V gene has CDR1 SGHRS and CDR2 YFSETQ. V gave up 3 bases and J gave up 2 bases, with 18 bases separating them. The CDR3 DNA follows: TGCGCCAGCAGCTGGGAGTCATCGGGCGCAACCTACAATGAGCAGTTCTTC. Its translation is CASSWESSGATYNEQFF.

The chain combines TRBV5-4 with TRBJ1-4, with D maybe TRBD1 (6 bases). V was cut by 4 bases and J by 6 bases, with 19 bases left in between. This CDR3 contains 16 residues. The germline V gene encodes CDR1 SGHNT and CDR2 YYREEE (reference sequence). The CDR3 protein is CASSLPGGGRYEKLFF. The CDR3 DNA reads TGTGCCAGCAGCCTACCGGGCGGGGGCCGGTATGAAAAACTGTTTTTT.

The V gene is TRBV11-2, the J gene TRBJ2-6; 12 positions match TRBD2. The germline V gene encodes CDR1 SGHAT and CDR2 FQNNGV. The CDR3 has 19 amino acids. The V and J ends lost 1 base and 4 bases, in that order; junction bases with no gene match: 8. CDR3 protein: CASSLVLAGGPWGANVLTF. The CDR3 DNA reads as TGTGCCAGCAGCTTAGTCCTAGCGGGAGGGCCTTGGGGGGCCAACGTCCTGACTTTC.

This rearrangement joins TRBV19 to TRBJ1-5; perhaps TRBD1 as D (5 bases). The CDR3 has 13 amino acids. Trimming shortened V by 7 bases and J by 5 bases, and 12 bases separated the two germline ends. The V gene's germline CDR1 is LNHDA and CDR2 SQIVND (reference sequence). The CDR3 region is CASKFGGDQPQHF. In DNA form, the CDR3 reads TGTGCCAGTAAGTTTGGAGGGGATCAGCCCCAGCATTTT.

This chain connects TRBV12-5 to TRBJ2-1; 14 bases agree with TRBD2. V was pared by 2 bases and J by 1 base, with 13 bases of the junction left unmatched. This CDR3 has 21 amino acids. Germline CDR1 and CDR2: LGHNT and FRNRAP. In DNA form, the CDR3 reads TGTGCTAGTGGTTTGCCGGGACTAGCGGGAGCCAGTCGCTTGTCCTACAATGAGCAGTTCTTC. Encoded protein: CASGLPGLAGASRLSYNEQFF.

The table lists this clone with a count of one. The genes are TRBV4-1 and TRBJ1-4; tentatively, D is TRBD1 (5 bases). The CDR3 has 14 residues. Trimming stripped 1 base from V and 8 bases from J, with 11 bases between. Germline V gene data show CDR1 as MGHRA and CDR2 as YSYEKL. The CDR3 nucleotides are TGCGCCAGCAGCCAAGCCCAGGGAGGGGAAAAACTGTTTTTT. It translates to CASSQAQGGEKLFF.

The chain has TRBV25-1 and TRBJ1-1; 7 bases align to TRBD1. The CDR3 covers 14 residues. J was trimmed by 1 base and V by 3 bases; bases with no gene match: 2. The germline gives CDR1 MGHDK, CDR2 SYGVNS. Here the CDR3 reads CASSEGQWNTEAFF. In DNA form, the CDR3 reads TGTGCCAGCAGTGAGGGACAGTGGAACACTGAAGCTTTCTTT.

The V and J genes are TRBV7-7 and TRBJ2-2, with D tentatively TRBD2 (5 bases). CDR1 and CDR2 (germline): SSHAT, FNYEAQ (reference sequence). Trimming shortened V by 5 bases and J by 4 bases, and 14 bases separated the two germline ends. The CDR3 runs to 15 residues. The CDR3 coding sequence is TGTGCCAGCAGCCGCTGGGGAGCAGGCACCGGGGAGCTGTTTTTT. As protein: CASSRWGAGTGELFF.

CDR3: CASSQVSKRGPYEQYF. The CDR3 DNA reads TGCGCCAGCAGCCAAGTTTCCAAGCGGGGCCCCTACGAGCAGTACTTC. The chain employs TRBV4-1 and TRBJ2-7; 7 bases map to TRBD2. The CDR3 is 16 residues long. Germline lookup yields CDR1 MGHRA and CDR2 YSYEKL. Trimming cost V 1 base and J 2 bases; bases outside gene matches: 8.

This chain uses TRBV5-6 with TRBJ2-2, with 7 bases fitting TRBD2. Losses at the gene ends were 1 base for V and 6 bases for J; bases not matched to a gene: 6. The CDR3 is made up of 15 amino acids. CDR1 is SGHDT, CDR2 YYEEEE, per germline. The CDR3 here is CASSLPGRFAGELFF. In nucleotides, the CDR3 is TGTGCCAGCAGCTTGCCCGGGAGGTTTGCCGGGGAGCTGTTTTTT.

The chain uses TRBV9 and TRBJ2-7; perhaps TRBD1 as D (6 bases). In germline, CDR1 is SGDLS, CDR2 YYNGEE. V shed 0 bases and J shed 4 bases, with 14 bases lying between them. This CDR3 is 15 amino acids long. For the CDR3, the DNA is TGTGCCAGCAGCGTAGAGACAGGTCCGGGATACGAGCAGTACTTC. Encoded protein: CASSVETGPGYEQYF.

This clone was counted a single time. This chain joins TRBV7-9 and TRBJ2-3; 16 nucleotides match TRBD2. Germline loops: CDR1 SEHNR, CDR2 FQNEAQ (reference sequence). This CDR3 is built from 17 residues. The V segment lost 0 bases and the J segment 4 bases; nucleotides outside the gene matches: 1. The CDR3 reads CASSLAGTSGGADTQYF. The CDR3, as DNA: TGTGCCAGCAGCTTAGCGGGGACTAGCGGGGGGGCAGATACGCAGTATTTT.

This chain connects TRBV27 to TRBJ2-2; 11 nucleotides match TRBD2. J was trimmed by 4 bases and V by 6 bases; bases with no gene match: 10. From germline, CDR1 is MNHEY and CDR2 SMNVEV (reference sequence). The CDR3 runs to 17 residues. DNA of the CDR3: TGTGCCAGCAGGATATCTCTAGCGGGAGGCGCCACCGGGGAGCTGTTTTTT. This codes for CASRISLAGGATGELFF.

This clone appeared a single time. The J gene is TRBJ1-2, the V gene TRBV7-9; the D is unclear. This CDR3 is built from 18 residues. Trimming shortened V by 5 bases and J by 5 bases, and 27 bases separated the two germline ends. CDR1 SEHNR and CDR2 FQNEAQ come from the germline V gene (reference sequence). The CDR3 DNA reads TGTGCCAGCAGCAGCGGCGAGAGGAGCCCACCAGCGGGGTATGGCTACACCTTC. It yields the protein CASSSGERSPPAGYGYTF.

The chain joins TRBV11-3 to TRBJ2-3, with 9 bases fitting TRBD2. V lost 5 bases to trimming and J lost 0 bases; unmatched junction nucleotides: 18. Per germline, CDR1 SGHNT and CDR2 YENEEA. This CDR3 is 20 amino acids long. CDR3 coding DNA: TGTGCCAGCAGCGGCCGGGGCGGGACTAGCCCCTACTTCAGCACAGATACGCAGTATTTT. Encoded protein: CASSGRGGTSPYFSTDTQYF.

The chain uses TRBV6-5 and TRBJ2-7; TRBD2 matches 9 bases. CDR3 length equals 16 residues. Germline V CDR1 and CDR2: MNHEY, SVGAGI. J was trimmed by 2 bases and V by 2 bases; bases with no gene match: 7. The CDR3 sequence: CASSYGVAGDPYEQYF. The CDR3 coding sequence is TGTGCCAGCAGTTACGGGGTAGCGGGAGATCCCTACGAGCAGTACTTC.

V gene TRBV7-2 combines with J gene TRBJ1-2, with TRBD1 as a possible D gene (5 bases). The V gene lost 5 bases and the J gene lost 4 bases, with 14 bases spanning the gap. The germline V gene has CDR1 SGHTA and CDR2 FQGNSA. CDR3 length: 14 residues. In DNA, the CDR3 is TGTGCCAGCAGCCCAAGCGGGACGGCCTATGGCTACACCTTC. Encoded protein: CASSPSGTAYGYTF.

The chain is built from TRBV6-5 and TRBJ2-1, with D tentatively TRBD2 (5 bases). CDR3 size: 14 residues. V dropped 8 bases and J dropped 0 bases, with 11 bases sitting between them. The germline gives CDR1 MNHEY, CDR2 SVGAGI. CDR3 coding DNA: TGTGCCAGCCAAGCGGACCTCTCCTACAATGAGCAGTTCTTC. It encodes CASQADLSYNEQFF.

This rearrangement joins TRBV18 to TRBJ2-1; TRBD1 aligns across 8 bases. The CDR3 sequence is 16 residues long. The germline V gene has CDR1 KGHSH and CDR2 LQKENI. Losses at the gene ends were 0 bases for V and 2 bases for J; bases not matched to a gene: 3. CDR3 in amino acids: CASSPPNRGAYNEQFF. In DNA form, the CDR3 reads TGTGCCAGCTCACCACCCAACAGGGGGGCCTACAATGAGCAGTTCTTC. The full variable domain, in which reference TRBV18 and TRBJ2-1 provide the parts outside the CDR3, is NAGVMQNPRHLVRRRGQEARLRCSPMKGHSHVYWYRQLPEEGLKFMVYLQKENIIDESGMPKERFSAEFPKEGPSILRIQQVVRGDSAAYFCASSPPNRGAYNEQFFGPGTRLTVL.